The 29 T cell receptor beta chains below were found in one sample sequenced in a study of blood T cells in healthy people across ages. Combining a sample-barcoded 5' primer with a J-beta primer mix, a second PCR ran for about 6 to 11 cycles. One entry per CDR3 protein results from TCRdb running MiXCR on the 5' RACE reads. In the table there are about 1.8 million distinct CDR3 sequences, approximately 50% of which are singletons. The sequenced sample consisted of blood. The receptors here all came from a middle-aged woman in good health.

The chain combines TRBV12-3 or TRBV12-4 with TRBJ1-1, with D uncertain. V gave up 1 base and J gave up 6 bases, with 6 bases separating them. The CDR3 is 12 residues long. CDR3 region: CASSLVVAEAFF. The CDR3, as DNA: TGTGCCAGCAGTTTAGTGGTAGCTGAAGCTTTCTTT.

CDR3 in DNA: TGCGCCAGCAGTGAGCCCGGGGTAGCGGGGGACAATGAGCAGTTCTTC. This gives the protein CASSEPGVAGDNEQFF. This sequence joins TRBV10-1 and TRBJ2-1, with 9 bases identical to TRBD2. The V gene end was trimmed by 2 bases and the J gene end by 5 bases; junction bases not matched to a gene: 7. Germline V gene data show CDR1 as WNHNN and CDR2 as SYGVQD (reference sequence). The CDR3 extends over 16 amino acids.

This clonotype showed up just a few times. The V call is TRBV7-9, the J call TRBJ1-2, with D maybe TRBD1 (5 bases). Germline values: CDR1 SEHNR, CDR2 FQNEAQ (reference sequence). V lost 5 bases, J lost 8 bases, and 18 bases lay in between. This CDR3 contains 14 residues. The CDR3 bases are TGTGCCAGCAGCGACCGGGGCGAGACCAGAGGCTACACCTTC. Amino acid sequence: CASSDRGETRGYTF.

The chain combines TRBV27 with TRBJ2-7; the D gene could be TRBD1 or TRBD2 (5 bases each). Germline lookup yields CDR1 MNHEY and CDR2 SMNVEV (reference sequence). V gave up 3 bases and J gave up 4 bases, with 13 bases separating them. The CDR3 totals 14 residues. DNA of the CDR3: TGTGCCAGCAGTTTTTCAGAAGGGACGTACGAGCAGTACTTC. Translating gives CASSFSEGTYEQYF.

The chain uses TRBV4-3 and TRBJ2-7; 8 bases agree with TRBD2. There are 18 residues in the CDR3. V lost 0 bases, J lost 0 bases, and 10 bases stayed unmatched. CDR1 and CDR2 from the germline V gene are LGHNA and YSLEER. In DNA, the CDR3 is TGCGCCAGCAGCCAAGAAAGGAAACGGGGGGGAATCTCCTACGAGCAGTACTTC. Its translation: CASSQERKRGGISYEQYF.

In the case of this clonotype: A read error is possible here, since a much larger clone lies one base away. The chain links TRBV14 to TRBJ2-3, with TRBD2 as a possible D gene (6 bases). Trimming took off 0 bases at V and 5 bases at J, with 9 bases between the two ends. Germline V CDR1 and CDR2: SGHDN, FVKESK. The CDR3 totals 14 residues. The CDR3 sequence is CASSQDWGGDTQYF. In DNA form, the CDR3 reads TGTGCCAGCAGCCAAGATTGGGGAGGAGATACGCAGTATTTT.

This clonotype was observed a single time. At one of its ends the junction is not consistent with the germline gene, which may arise from a read error. The chain employs TRBV20-1 and TRBJ2-3, with D tentatively TRBD1 (6 bases). The CDR3 has 13 amino acids. In germline, CDR1 is DFQATT, CDR2 SNEGSKA (reference sequence). CDR3 DNA: TGCAGTGCCTCAGGGGCAAACACAGATGCGCAGTATTTT. Translation gives CSASGANTDAQYF.

This clonotype was picked up a small number of times. V is TRBV6-2 or TRBV6-3 and J is TRBJ2-5; D unclear. The germline V gene has CDR1 MNHEY and CDR2 SVGEGT. The CDR3 length is 11 residues. V lost 6 bases to trimming and J lost 4 bases, with 6 bases between them. For the CDR3, the DNA is TGTGCCAGCAGGGTGATAGAGACCCAGTACTTC. Amino acid sequence: CASRVIETQYF.

The rearrangement uses TRBV29-1 and TRBJ2-3; no firm D call. The germline gives CDR1 SQVTM, CDR2 ANQGSEA. CDR3 length: 12 residues. Trimming removed 1 base at V and 7 bases at J, with 9 bases between. CDR3 amino acids: CSVEGELNTQYF. The CDR3 coding sequence is TGCAGCGTTGAAGGCGAACTGAATACGCAGTATTTT.

The V call is TRBV20-1, the J call TRBJ2-5; no clear D. The end of the DNA aligns better with TRBJ2-7, so the J call may be wrong. Per the germline V gene, CDR1 is DFQATT and CDR2 is SNEGSKA (reference sequence). The CDR3 length is 12 residues. DNA for the CDR3: TGCAGTGCCACGCCAGTGACCTACGAGCAGTACTTC. The encoded protein is CSATPVTYEQYF.

This chain joins TRBV18 and TRBJ1-1, with D possibly matching TRBD1 (6 bases). This CDR3 comprises 14 residues. The V end lost 5 bases, the J end lost 1 base, and 11 bases lay between the germline ends. Germline values: CDR1 KGHSH, CDR2 LQKENI. The CDR3 region is CASSSGAGNTEAFF. In nucleotides, the CDR3 is TGTGCCAGCTCATCAGGGGCAGGGAACACTGAAGCTTTCTTT.

The CDR3 bases are TGTGCCAGCAGCCAATCTTTCAGGGCATCCTACAATGAGCAGTACTTC. This translates into CASSQSFRASYNEQYF. V gene TRBV14 combines with J gene TRBJ2-1, with TRBD1 as a possible D gene (5 bases). The J call may not be correct, given that the DNA end is closer to TRBJ2-7. This CDR3 comprises 16 residues. Germline-derived CDR1 and CDR2 are SGHDN and FVKESK.

The chain has TRBV6-5 and TRBJ2-5, with 9 bases aligning to TRBD2. The CDR3 is 16 residues long. V shed 0 bases, J shed 1 base, and the junction held 3 bases outside the gene matches. In germline, CDR1 is MNHEY, CDR2 SVGAGI. CDR3 DNA sequence: TGTGCCAGCAGTTACTCCTCGCGGGGGGGCCAAGAGACCCAGTACTTC. It translates to CASSYSSRGGQETQYF.

Comments on this clonotype: A much larger clonotype is one base distant, so this may be a read error. This CDR3 is CSVRQGGSSYNEQYF. The CDR3 bases are TGCAGCGTGAGACAGGGGGGGAGCTCCTACAATGAGCAGTACTTC. The J gene is TRBJ2-5, the V gene TRBV29-1; 9 bases are a match to TRBD1. The V gene's germline CDR1 is SQVTM and CDR2 ANQGSEA. After removal of 6 bases from V and 11 bases from J, the junction contained 19 bases not matched to a gene. The CDR3 consists of 15 residues. Using reference TRBV29-1 and TRBJ2-5 for the parts outside the CDR3, the full variable domain is SAVISQKPSRDICQRGTSLTIQCQVDSQVTMMFWYRQQPGQSLTLIATANQGSEATYESGFVIDKFPISRPNLTFSTLTVSNMSPEDSSIYLCSVRQGGSSYNEQYFGPGTRLLVL.

The rearrangement links TRBV6-4 to TRBJ2-3; 8 nucleotides match TRBD2. This CDR3 contains 15 residues. V lost 3 bases, J lost 6 bases, and 8 bases stayed unmatched. CDR1 MRHNA and CDR2 SNTAGT come from the germline V gene. CDR3 coding DNA: TGTGCCAGCAGTGAAGGACTATCGGGAGGGGATACGCAGTATTTT. Residues: CASSEGLSGGDTQYF.

The chain combines TRBV9 with TRBJ1-6; 7 bases align to TRBD1. The trim removed 4 bases at V and 9 bases at J, leaving 10 bases unmatched. The CDR3 length is 15 residues. Germline values: CDR1 SGDLS, CDR2 YYNGEE. The CDR3 DNA follows: TGTGCCAGCAGCCCCAGGACAGGCGGGTCTTCACCCCTCCACTTT. Translated, it gives CASSPRTGGSSPLHF.

J is TRBJ2-3 and V is TRBV4-3; D unclear. Trimming pared 1 base from V and 0 bases from J, leaving 8 bases between. CDR1 and CDR2 from the germline V gene are LGHNA and YSLEER. This CDR3 region has 15 residues. This CDR3 reads CASSQGSASTDTQYF. In nucleotides, the CDR3 is TGCGCCAGCAGCCAAGGAAGTGCTAGCACAGATACGCAGTATTTT.

This chain links TRBV7-9 with TRBJ2-1, with TRBD2 matching 8 bases. Germline CDR1 and CDR2: SEHNR and FQNEAQ (reference sequence). This CDR3 is 15 amino acids long. The ends lost 5 bases at V and 3 bases at J; junction bases unmatched: 6. The CDR3 DNA reads TGTGCCAGCAGCCCCGGGGGGGCCTTCTACAATGAGCAGTTCTTC. Translating it yields CASSPGGAFYNEQFF.

This clonotype came up a few times. The chain has TRBV11-2 and TRBJ2-5; TRBD2 aligns across 10 bases. This CDR3 has 16 residues. J gave up 4 bases and V 8 bases, and 13 bases lay outside the gene matches. Germline CDR1 reads SGHAT; CDR2 reads FQNNGV. CDR3: CASQNRLAGVGETQYF. The CDR3 nucleotides read TGTGCCAGCCAAAACCGGCTAGCGGGGGTTGGAGAGACCCAGTACTTC.

The chain employs TRBV28 and TRBJ2-3; D ambiguous. CDR1 is MDHEN and CDR2 is SYDVKM in the germline V gene. The CDR3 totals 14 residues. V lost 7 bases, J lost 4 bases, and 15 bases lay in between. This CDR3 is CASTLLGIADTQYF. The CDR3 nucleotides read TGTGCCAGCACCCTGCTTGGGATTGCAGATACGCAGTATTTT. Full variable domain (outside the CDR3, taken from reference TRBV28 and TRBJ2-3): DVKVTQSSRYLVKRTGEKVFLECVQDMDHENMFWYRQDPGLGLRLIYFSYDVKMKEKGDIPEGYSVSREKKERFSLILESASTNQTSMYLCASTLLGIADTQYFGPGTRLTVL.

The chain uses TRBV27 and TRBJ1-6; 9 bases are a match to TRBD1. Trimming at V came to 6 bases and at J to 12 bases, leaving 12 bases not matched to a gene. The V gene's germline CDR1 is MNHEY and CDR2 SMNVEV (reference sequence). This CDR3 has 15 residues. For the CDR3, the DNA is TGTGCCAGCAGGACCTCTGGACAGGGGTGGGAACCCCTCCACTTT. This sequence encodes CASRTSGQGWEPLHF.

This clonotype was seen a handful of times. The J gene is TRBJ2-7, the V gene TRBV27, with 11 positions matching TRBD1. Germline-derived CDR1 and CDR2 are MNHEY and SMNVEV (reference sequence). J gave up 5 bases and V 6 bases, and 6 bases lay outside the gene matches. This CDR3 contains 14 residues. CDR3 in DNA: TGTGCCAGCAGCCCGTCGGACAGGGGGCACGAGCAGTACTTC. Its protein product is CASSPSDRGHEQYF.

V and J are TRBV24-1 and TRBJ1-4; 11 bases are a match to TRBD1. The V gene end was trimmed by 3 bases and the J gene end by 8 bases; junction bases not matched to a gene: 7. CDR1 KGHDR and CDR2 SFDVKD come from the germline V gene. The CDR3 runs 16 residues. The CDR3 is CATSDTGQGAGEKLFF. The CDR3, as DNA: TGTGCCACCAGTGATACCGGACAGGGGGCAGGCGAAAAACTGTTTTTT.

This clonotype was counted a single time. The V gene is TRBV7-9, the J gene TRBJ2-7; either TRBD1 or TRBD2 may supply D (5 bases each). The V end was cut by 1 base, the J end by 5 bases, with 12 bases between. The CDR3 loop spans 14 amino acids. The germline V gene has CDR1 SEHNR and CDR2 FQNEAQ (reference sequence). The CDR3 nucleotides read TGTGCCAGCAGCTTAGGGGGACCGGGCAACGAGCAGTACTTC. Protein: CASSLGGPGNEQYF.

This clonotype appeared a few times. The chain links TRBV29-1 to TRBJ2-7, with 8 bases matching TRBD1. Germline V gene data show CDR1 as SQVTM and CDR2 as ANQGSEA. Trimming at V came to 8 bases and at J to 2 bases, leaving 8 bases not matched to a gene. The CDR3 sequence is 13 residues long. The CDR3 nucleotides are TGCAGCACCGACAGGGGAAACCCCTACGAGCAGTACTTC. This codes for CSTDRGNPYEQYF.

As for this clonotype: The germline gene is not matched at one end of the junction; a read error may be the cause. V is TRBV28 and J is TRBJ1-2, with 7 bases identical to TRBD1. The CDR3 extends over 14 amino acids. Germline V lookup: CDR1 MDHEN, CDR2 SYDVKM. The CDR3 spells CASILTGATRGYTF. The CDR3, as DNA: TGTGCCAGCATTTTAACAGGGGCTACGAGGGGCTACACCTTC.

This chain joins TRBV7-2 and TRBJ2-3; 10 nucleotides agree with TRBD2. This CDR3 has 17 residues. The trim removed 5 bases at V and 6 bases at J, leaving 14 bases unmatched. Germline loops: CDR1 SGHTA, CDR2 FQGNSA. CDR3 DNA sequence: TGTGCCAGCAGCCATCTCAGGCAAGCGGGGGGGACGGATACGCAGTATTTT. This gives the protein CASSHLRQAGGTDTQYF.

The V call is TRBV5-1, the J call TRBJ2-3; TRBD2 matches 14 bases. This CDR3 is built from 14 residues. The junction had 1 base not matched to a gene; V was cut back by 7 bases and J by 3 bases. Germline CDR1 is SGHRS and CDR2 is YFSETQ. For the CDR3, the DNA is TGCGCCAGCGGGACTAGCGGGGGAACAGATACGCAGTATTTT. Its protein is CASGTSGGTDTQYF. Variable domain in full (rest from reference TRBV5-1 and TRBJ2-3): KAGVTQTPRYLIKTRGQQVTLSCSPISGHRSVSWYQQTPGQGLQFLFEYFSETQRNKGNFPGRFSGRQFSNSRSEMNVSTLELGDSALYLCASGTSGGTDTQYFGPGTRLTVL.

The rearrangement uses TRBV25-1 and TRBJ1-2; a weak D match, TRBD1 (5 bases). Germline V gene lookup returns CDR1 MGHDK and CDR2 SYGVNS. Trimming shortened V by 6 bases and J by 8 bases, and 13 bases separated the two germline ends. This CDR3 contains 12 residues. DNA of the CDR3: TGTGCCAGCAGGCGGCAGGGCGGGGGCTACACCTTC. Amino acids: CASRRQGGGYTF.